One sample yielded the 4 T cell receptor beta chains listed below, sequenced in a study of blood T cell repertoires in COVID-19. Generated by immunoSEQ multiplex PCR, the TCRdb table keeps only in-frame clones and is missing some. Of under 200,000 clones listed, under 80% are singletons. Material: peripheral blood. The receptors derive from an elderly woman with acute or convalescent COVID-19.

The chain combines TRBV19 with TRBJ2-7; 7 bases are shared with TRBD1. CDR1 is LNHDA and CDR2 is SQIVND in the germline V gene (reference sequence). There are 12 residues in the CDR3. The CDR3: CATQGVGYEQYF. The CDR3 nucleotides read TGTGCGACGCAGGGGGTCGGCTACGAGCAGTACTTC. The full variable domain, with the rest looked up from reference TRBV19 and TRBJ2-7, is DGGITQSPKYLFRKEGQNVTLSCEQNLNHDAMYWYRQDPGQGLRLIYYSQIVNDFQKGDIAEGYSVSREKKESFPLTVTSAQKNPTAFYLCATQGVGYEQYFGPGTRLTVT.

The V gene is TRBV21-1, the J gene TRBJ2-1; the tabulated D call, TRBD1, remains unverified against the DNA. TRBV21-1 is shown as a pseudogene. The CDR3 loop spans 17 amino acids. The CDR3 reads CASSKRTGNGSYNEQFF. The DNA for the CDR3 is TGTGCCAGCAGCAAACGGACAGGGAATGGGTCCTACAATGAGCAGTTCTTC.

The chain couples TRBV7-9 to TRBJ2-1; D is ambiguous. Per the germline V gene, CDR1 is SEHNR and CDR2 is FQNEAQ (reference sequence). The CDR3 is 16 amino acids. V was pared by 4 bases and J by 3 bases, with 16 bases between. The CDR3 DNA reads TGTGCCAGCAGCTCACAGACCCGCGCCAACTACAATGAGCAGTTCTTC. The encoded protein is CASSSQTRANYNEQFF.

The genes are TRBV28 and TRBJ2-7; 8 bases match TRBD2. The ends lost 9 bases at V and 4 bases at J; junction bases unmatched: 11. The CDR3 is made up of 14 amino acids. The germline V gene has CDR1 MDHEN and CDR2 SYDVKM. CDR3 residues: CASEPGLDYYEQYF. CDR3 coding DNA: TGTGCCAGTGAGCCGGGACTAGATTATTACGAGCAGTACTTC.